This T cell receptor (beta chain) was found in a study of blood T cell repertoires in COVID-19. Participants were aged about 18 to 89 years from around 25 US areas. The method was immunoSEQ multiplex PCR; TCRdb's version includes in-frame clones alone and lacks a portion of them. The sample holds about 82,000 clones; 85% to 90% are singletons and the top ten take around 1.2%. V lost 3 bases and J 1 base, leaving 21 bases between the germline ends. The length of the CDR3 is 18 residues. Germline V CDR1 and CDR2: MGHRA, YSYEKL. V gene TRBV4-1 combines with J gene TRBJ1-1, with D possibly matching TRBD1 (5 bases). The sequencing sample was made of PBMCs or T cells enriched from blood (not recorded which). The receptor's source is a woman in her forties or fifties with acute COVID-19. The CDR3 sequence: CASSHPSGYGASNTEAFF. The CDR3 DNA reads TGCGCCAGCAGCCATCCAAGTGGGTATGGGGCTTCGAACACTGAAGCTTTCTTT.